This T cell receptor beta chain is from a study of beta chain features in type 1 diabetes. Study information: When patients were set against healthy donors, age, gender and cell yields were similar. The study examined 107,917,701 sorted cells across all samples. Study results and limitations: Possible PCR preference for shorter templates applied equally to patients and controls.

This clone was picked up a small number of times. Its target is unknown. From germline, CDR1 is SGHVS and CDR2 FQNEAQ. V lost 5 bases and J 6 bases, leaving 12 bases between the germline ends. CDR3 length: 13 amino acids. Sort purity for all populations was recorded as exceeding 98%. The whole isolated RNA underwent reverse transcription, so sequencing captured expressed TCRB transcripts. Repertoires were generated with immunoSEQ multiplex PCR, while TCRdb's copy carries only in-frame clones and drops some. In the table there are some 150,000 clones, 11% of which are singletons. The chain joins TRBV7-8 to TRBJ2-3, with D perhaps matching TRBD1 (6 bases). Input material: central memory CD4+ T cells from blood. This TCR was recovered from a man aged 18 to 35 in good health. The CDR3 DNA reads as TGTGCCAGCAGCGCCCACAGGGTGGATACGCAGTATTTT. Translating it yields CASSAHRVDTQYF.